This TCR beta chain was recovered during a study of human T cells and chemical hapten exposure listed by TCRdb under 2021. At the level of the whole study: For sensitization, 2% DPC in acetone was applied to a 2 cm by 2 cm area of upper inner arm skin. Blood was sampled from patients pre-sensitization (week 0) and at 2, 6 and about 24 weeks after DPC sensitization. Libraries were combined into a pool for sequencing, and differences in TCR yield between samples came mainly from small differences in library volumes within the pool. Throughout the approximately 23-week study period, patients were also given weekly therapeutic DPC doses on the scalp. Most of the patients in the cohort were female, and the cohort covered alopecia areata with under or over 50% scalp involvement, alopecia totalis and alopecia universalis. Patch tests used Finn chambers with 0.01% DPC on the upper back, scored after 6 days by International Contact Dermatitis Research Group standards. Blood for TCR sequencing was provided by twenty-nine alopecia patients at one to four time points (pre-sensitization, 2, 6 and 24 weeks). Peripheral blood TCR repertoire changes were tracked in vivo in alopecia patients during primary and secondary sensitization to the hapten diphenylcyclopropenone (DPC). Study-wide conclusions, independent of this receptor: After repeated subsampling, changes were observed in the strength of the expansion versus patch-test correlation and in the threshold at which the correlation became significant. The number of TCRs above 1 in 1000 frequency did not change with DPC sensitization; there was no evidence of global repertoire structure alterations. All patients had alopecia, a presumed autoimmune disease, so their immune response might differ from that of healthy individuals. Expanded TCRs formed significantly more large CDR3 similarity clusters than pre-sensitization or healthy control sets, consistent with antigen-driven responses. Patch test score was positively correlated with the number of PT1 expanded TCRs, with significance at thresholds 8, 16 and 32 but not at 4.

This clonotype has only a few counts. Which antigen it targets is not known. Base qualities are not provided; no much larger clone lies one nucleotide away. Library creation used RACE. The run used a NextSeq 500. Library preparation attached unique molecular identifiers to individual cDNA molecules for quantitative, reproducible TCR counting. From each blood RNA sample, both TCR alpha and TCR beta chains were sequenced. As for how the authors treated the data: Samples had a median of roughly 99,000 TCRs, with a range from roughly 23,224 to 750,000. V, J and CDR3 annotation of the TCR reads was carried out using the Decombinator software suite. For the PS versus PT1 abundance plots, all samples were subsampled to the same number of TCRs (28,000). TCRs were defined as expanded if absent before sensitization and observed at least eight times at the 2-week time point. In TCRdb, the public reads were trimmed at Q25 with fastp and aligned with MiXCR, with productive beta chains retained. Every distinct CDR3 protein forms one entry, paired with its most common genes and DNA. The V and J calls reflect TCRdb's pipeline rather than the authors' work. The sample table shows 330,000 or so distinct CDR3 sequences, and just under 6.5% are seen once. In total, the top ten clones hold around 5.8% of the sample.

The time point label on this specimen signifies: patch test 2, 6 weeks after DPC sensitization. Interpreted using the paper, the treatment or condition label stands for: therapeutic diphenylcyclopropenone sensitization with weekly scalp DPC. Blood at each patch-test visit was drawn before the patch test was applied. Eligible patients were aged 18 to 70, diagnosed with alopecia, deemed suitable for DPC therapy, and excluded if pregnant. Total RNA was isolated from unfractionated whole blood collected in Tempus Blood RNA tubes. The CDR3 contains 15 residues, cysteine and phenylalanine counted. Kept here is only the CDR3 DNA, which spans 45 bases and is read in frame from base 1. As encoded in the germline V gene, CDR1 is MNHEY while CDR2 is SVGEGT. V and J lose 5 bases and 0 bases, and a span of 11 bases separates them.

The sequence is built from TRBV6-2 or TRBV6-3 and TRBJ1-3; the D region possibly corresponds to TRBD1 (5 bases align). Here the sequenced sample was whole blood, taken in connection with sensitization to the hapten diphenylcyclopropenone (DPC). This receptor was identified in a woman between 18 and 29 years old with alopecia areata. Some clones in this sample may be carry-over from other donors' samples. The nucleotide sequence is given as TGTGCCAGCAGTACGTACGACAGCTCTGGAAACACCATATATTTT. It codes for CASSTYDSSGNTIYF.